This TCR beta chain originates from a study of response to subunit inactivated influenza vaccine. About this clonotype itself: Its antigen is as yet unknown.

MiXCR, applied by TCRdb to the RT-PCR reads, yields one record per CDR3 protein. Of about 700,000 distinct CDR3 sequences in the sample, 14% were seen once. General study results and limits: That few new T cells are recruited by each seasonal influenza vaccination was the authors' suggestion.

The input for sequencing was PBMCs from blood, taken roughly 15 days before vaccination. This sequence originates from a man between 50 and 59 years old who received an inactivated influenza vaccine.

The CDR3 reads CASSSRTSEVTDTQYF. DNA for the CDR3: TGTGCCAGCAGTTCCCGGACTAGCGAGGTCACAGATACGCAGTATTTT. This sequence joins TRBV27 and TRBJ2-3; 9 bases match TRBD2. The V gene end was trimmed by 4 bases and the J gene end by 2 bases; junction bases not matched to a gene: 7. Germline V gene sequence: CDR1 MNHEY, CDR2 SMNVEV (reference sequence). The CDR3 has 16 residues.